This T cell receptor (beta chain) comes out of a study of a mutant IDH1 vaccine in newly diagnosed glioma (dated by TCRdb to about 2021). With respect to the entire study: Patients were given eight vaccinations, in weeks 1, 3, 5, 7, 11, 15, 19 and 23, which matched visits V03 through V10. Peripheral blood samples were drawn at six visits, namely V03 (baseline), V05, V07, V10, V12 and V13. Vaccination was initiated 4-6 weeks after radiotherapy alone, or concurrently with temozolomide cycles in the chemotherapy-containing groups. Before enrollment, patients had received standard therapy of radiotherapy alone, temozolomide alone, or radiochemotherapy with temozolomide; most received the combination. Of the approximately 35 treated patients, approximately 60% were male and approximately 40% were female, and the mean age was 40.4 years. Longitudinal TCRB deep sequencing was done for 25 to 30 treated patients, wherever samples were available for exploratory analyses. Findings and caveats that apply to the study as a whole: No apparent relationship was observed between pseudoprogression and alterations in the top peripheral T cell clonotypes detected by TCRB sequencing. Availability determined which PBMC samples were chosen for TCRB deep sequencing. The authors noted that analyses of patient blood samples could not be reproduced because of sample limitations. Immune responses induced by the vaccine were seen in 93.3% of patients across multiple MHC alleles.

On this clone itself: There is no known antigen for this receptor. One base away there is no much larger clone; base qualities are not given.

The CDR3 spans 15 residues, from the cysteine through the phenylalanine. Only the CDR3 part of the read is kept: 45 bases, read in frame from the first base. CDR1 and CDR2, looked up from the germline V gene, are SGHDN and FVKESK. V is pared back by 4 bases and J by 7 bases, with 17 bases lying between the germline termini. The time point label for this specimen denotes: week 11, during vaccination. Each vaccine dose, consisting of 300 ug of a 20-mer mutant IDH1 peptide in Montanide, was administered subcutaneously with topical imiquimod. All donors had newly diagnosed IDH1-mutant astrocytomas of WHO grade 3 or 4 that showed loss of nuclear ATRX. The samples were drawn from NOA16, a multicentre, single-arm, open-label phase I trial in Germany that tested a mutant IDH1 peptide vaccine in humans for the first time. Genomic DNA for TCRB sequencing was isolated from EDTA blood with the DNeasy Blood and Tissue Kit.

Receptor libraries were prepared by the immunoSEQ multiplex PCR assay. Rearranged TCR beta chain sequences were amplified with the hsTCRB Kit following the manufacturer's protocol. TCRB libraries were sequenced on an Illumina MiSeq. Per the authors' processing: Demultiplexing, trimming and gene mapping were performed with the kit vendor's proprietary platform. In TCRdb, the immuneACCESS table is reduced to in-frame sequences with V and J assigned. These tables do not hold every clone; where another copy was compared, an unresolved V gene accounts for under half, and the others remain unexplained. Clone size and V and J calls were adopted from that table, with D and trimming inferred from the DNA. The sample table contains 110,000 or so clones; only one count was recorded for 90% of them. The ten largest clones represent roughly 0.62% of the sample.

Specimen: PBMCs, collected from a glioma patient whose treatment included an IDH1 peptide vaccine. Here the chain combines TRBV14 and TRBJ2-1; D gene: possibly TRBD2, on 6 matching bases. The sequence was obtained from a woman aged 45-65 years with glioma. The DNA sequence is given as TGTGCCAGCAGCCTGCGACCGGGACTCGGGAATGAGCAGTTCTTC. Translated, this gives CASSLRPGLGNEQFF. Extended through the reference TRBV14 and TRBJ2-1 proteins, this CDR3 yields the full variable domain: EAGVTQFPSHSVIEKGQTVTLRCDPISGHDNLYWYRRVMGKEIKFLLHFVKESKQDESGMPNNRFLAERTGGTYSTLKVQPAELEDSGVYFCASSLRPGLGNEQFFGPGTRLTVL.